Listed below are T cell receptor beta chains from one sample, sequenced in a study of metastatic and nonmetastatic thyroid tumors. With MiXCR, TCRdb reprocessed the PCR reads. The sample has around 13,000 clones; around a fifth are singletons. The specimen sequenced was adjacent normal tissue. The receptors stem from a female donor with papillary thyroid cancer or a benign thyroid nodule (not recorded which). Some clones in this sample may be carry-over from other donors' samples. Both conserved end residues are part of each CDR3. D genes are given only for firm matches. Part of the rows lack a size; the others show once, few, many or a class for expanded clones.

D	V	size	J	CDR3	DNA
NA	TRBV24-1	medium-sized	TRBJ2-7	CATSDERTPGSNEQYF	TGTGCCACCAGTGATGAGAGGACCCCAGGGTCAAACGAGCAGTACTTC
NA	TRBV7-3	once	TRBJ2-1	CASSFGQGGDQFF	TGTGCCAGCAGCTTTGGGCAGGGGGGTGATCAGTTCTTC
TRBD1	TRBV5-1	many	TRBJ2-2	CASSLQGIIGELFF	TGCGCCAGCAGCTTACAGGGGATTATCGGGGAGCTGTTTTTT
NA	TRBV9	NA	TRBJ2-1	CASSVRVGDEQFF	TGTGCCAGCAGCGTACGGGTTGGCGATGAGCAGTTCTTC
TRBD1	TRBV7-2	many	TRBJ1-4	CASSQDRDYEKLFF	TGTGCCAGCAGCCAAGACAGGGATTATGAAAAACTGTTTTTT
NA	TRBV11-2	NA	TRBJ1-4	CASSWDNEKLFF	TGTGCCAGCAGCTGGGACAATGAAAAACTGTTTTTT
NA	TRBV3-1	NA	TRBJ1-5	CASGQEPTTLGNQPQHF	TGTGCCAGCGGTCAAGAACCTACCACCCTGGGCAATCAGCCCCAGCATTTT
NA	TRBV2	medium-sized	TRBJ2-7	CASAKGRDYEQYF	TGTGCCAGCGCTAAAGGTCGGGACTACGAGCAGTACTTC
NA	TRBV10-2	NA	TRBJ1-4	CASSDLTSFNEKLFF	TGCGCCAGCAGTGACCTGACATCTTTTAATGAAAAACTGTTTTTT
NA	TRBV2	medium-sized	TRBJ2-1	CASSGGLNNEQFF	TGTGCCAGCAGTGGGGGGCTGAACAATGAGCAGTTCTTC
TRBD2	TRBV12-3/TRBV12-4	few	TRBJ2-5	CASSLQRGGLETKYF	TGTGCCAGCAGTTTACAGCGGGGGGGACTAGAGACCAAGTACTTC
TRBD1	TRBV5-1	many	TRBJ2-3	CASSWDRAPDTQYF	TGCGCCAGCAGCTGGGACAGGGCCCCAGATACGCAGTATTTT
TRBD2	TRBV3-1	many	TRBJ2-1	CASTRLAGGIDEQFF	TGTGCCAGCACCAGACTAGCGGGAGGTATCGATGAGCAGTTCTTC
TRBD2	TRBV20-1	many	TRBJ2-1	CSARDRTSGRDSYNEQSF	TGCAGTGCTAGAGATCGGACTAGCGGGAGAGACTCCTACAATGAGCAGTCCTTC
TRBD1	TRBV6-1	few	TRBJ2-7	CASSETDRVHEQYF	TGTGCCAGCAGTGAGACGGACAGGGTCCACGAGCAGTACTTC
NA	TRBV5-1	medium-sized	TRBJ2-7	CASSLDRVSYEQYF	TGCGCCAGCAGCTTGGACAGGGTGAGTTACGAGCAGTACTTC
TRBD2	TRBV12-3/TRBV12-4	medium-sized	TRBJ2-5	CASSLQRGGLETQYF	TGTGCCAGCAGTTTACAGCGGGGGGGCCTAGAGACCCAGTACTTC
NA	TRBV5-1	medium-sized	TRBJ2-7	CASRSSGYEQYF	TGCGCCAGCAGGAGTTCCGGCTACGAGCAGTACTTC
TRBD1	TRBV20-1	many	TRBJ2-7	CSASGQGIDYEQYF	TGCAGTGCTAGCGGACAGGGGATTGACTACGAGCAGTACTTC